A selection of T cell receptor beta chains follows, all from one sample in a study of CD8+ T cells in alopecia areata. Sequencing was performed with immunoSEQ multiplex PCR; in TCRdb, only in-frame clones are kept and a portion is missing. The sample lists 130,000 to 150,000 clones, 45% to 60% occurring once. The source was CD4+ T cells sorted from blood, collected at week 0. The receptors originated from a human donor with alopecia areata. Each CDR3 is given without its conserved first and last residue. D genes are given only for firm matches.

CDR3: ASSLAVDSTSTDTQY
V: TRBV7-6
J: TRBJ2-3
D: -

CDR3: ASSSTPGHETQY
V: TRBV7-3
J: TRBJ2-5
D: -

CDR3: AWAWDRDGYT
V: TRBV30
J: TRBJ1-2
D: TRBD1

CDR3: ASSQDSSTDTQY
V: TRBV28
J: TRBJ2-3
D: -

CDR3: ASSQGGRGISKNIQY
V: TRBV4-2
J: TRBJ2-4
D: -

CDR3: ATSRGGVEQETQY
V: TRBV15
J: TRBJ2-5
D: -

CDR3: AISTRTPYNEQF
V: TRBV10-3
J: TRBJ2-1
D: -

CDR3: ASSQAGQGNQPQH
V: TRBV14
J: TRBJ1-5
D: TRBD1

CDR3: ASSTDTQY
V: TRBV11-2
J: TRBJ2-3
D: -

CDR3: ASSSPIDEQY
V: TRBV5-4
J: TRBJ2-7
D: -

CDR3: ASSVAGAGGYT
V: TRBV9
J: TRBJ1-2
D: -

CDR3: ASRIDRGEQPQH
V: TRBV28
J: TRBJ1-5
D: TRBD1

CDR3: SAGWGDTQY
V: TRBV20-1
J: TRBJ2-3
D: -

CDR3: ATTQRGTVTNEKLF
V: TRBV19
J: TRBJ1-4
D: -

CDR3: ASSVQGVGTEAF
V: TRBV6-1
J: TRBJ1-1
D: TRBD1

CDR3: ASSLQRGGYGYT
V: TRBV7-2
J: TRBJ1-2
D: -

CDR3: ASRGLGNEKLF
V: TRBV19
J: TRBJ1-4
D: -

CDR3: ASSQFILPVDIQY
V: TRBV4-1
J: TRBJ2-4
D: -

CDR3: ASSSSKAIY
V: TRBV7-3
J: TRBJ1-3
D: -

CDR3: ASSLLDGDTQY
V: TRBV5-1
J: TRBJ2-3
D: -

CDR3: ASSHRGRNLLETQY
V: TRBV7-2
J: TRBJ2-5
D: TRBD1

CDR3: AWSASDNSKAQH
V: TRBV30
J: TRBJ1-5
D: -

CDR3: ASSVLSGRASNEQF
V: TRBV6-1
J: TRBJ2-1
D: TRBD2